This is a list of T cell receptor beta chains from one sample in a study of Ad26.COV2.S vaccination and SARS-CoV-2 variants. The repertoire was sequenced with immunoSEQ multiplex PCR; TCRdb's copy has only in-frame clones and lacks some. The repertoire holds 300,000 to 400,000 clones, with around nine tenths as singletons. The material was peripheral blood, obtained in a trial of Ad26.COV2.S vaccine versus placebo. The receptors derive from a person aged 18-65 years who received the Ad26.COV2.S COVID-19 vaccine or a placebo. Both conserved end residues are part of each CDR3. D genes are given only for firm matches. A clone size is listed for some rows: how often the clone was seen (once, few, many), or a class if it is expanded.

J gene	D gene	V gene	clone size	CDR3 DNA	CDR3 protein
TRBJ2-2	TRBD2	TRBV7-2	-	TGTGCCAGCAGCTTAGGGGTAGCGGGGGAGGAGCTGTTTTTT	CASSLGVAGEELFF
TRBJ2-5	-	TRBV7-9	-	TGTGCCAGCAGCTTAATATCAGGGGAGACCCAGTACTTC	CASSLISGETQYF
TRBJ1-2	-	TRBV5-1	-	TGCGCCAGCAGCTGGCAGGGAACGGAAGGCAATGGCTACACCTTC	CASSWQGTEGNGYTF
TRBJ1-1	-	TRBV5-5	-	TGTGCCAGCAGCTTGGCCCAGACAGGCGTCACTGAAGCTTTCTTT	CASSLAQTGVTEAFF
TRBJ2-1	-	TRBV15	-	TGTGCCACCAGCAGAGGTTCTTCGGCAAACAATGAGCAGTTCTTC	CATSRGSSANNEQFF
TRBJ1-4	TRBD1	TRBV10-1	-	TGCGCCAGCAGTGAGTCTATAAAGAGGGGGCATAATGAAAAACTGTTTTTT	CASSESIKRGHNEKLFF
TRBJ2-1	-	TRBV12-5	-	TGTGCTAGTGGTTTGTGGAGGACACTCTACAATGAGCAGTTCTTC	CASGLWRTLYNEQFF
TRBJ2-7	-	TRBV18	-	TGTGCCAGCTCCCCTCTGTGGAGGGATTCCTACGAGCAGTACTTC	CASSPLWRDSYEQYF
TRBJ2-1	-	TRBV6-5	few	TGTGCCAGCGGCCGACACGACAATGAGCAGTTCTTC	CASGRHDNEQFF
TRBJ2-1	-	TRBV3-1/TRBV3-2	-	TGTGCCAGCCAAAATCTAAATGAGCAGTTCTTC	CASQNLNEQFF
TRBJ1-4	TRBD1	TRBV29-1	-	TGCAGCGTTCAACAGGGGGGTGCTGAAAAACTGTTTTTT	CSVQQGGAEKLFF
TRBJ2-5	-	TRBV6-2/TRBV6-3	-	TGTGCCAGCAGTTACTCGACTAGTCAGTGGGAGACCCAGTACTTC	CASSYSTSQWETQYF
TRBJ1-3	TRBD1	TRBV5-1	-	TGCGCCAGCAGATTTCACCAGGACAGGGAGAACACCATATATTTT	CASRFHQDRENTIYF
TRBJ1-5	TRBD1	TRBV2	once	TGTGCCAGCAGTGACCCCGGGACAGGGTGGGGCAATCAGCCCCAGCATTTT	CASSDPGTGWGNQPQHF
TRBJ1-1	-	TRBV7-8	-	TGTGCCAGCAGCTTTCTTGGAGGAGCGAACACTGAAGCTTTCTTT	CASSFLGGANTEAFF
TRBJ2-7	TRBD1	TRBV7-2	-	TGTGCCAGCAGCTCTAAACAGGGGGCCAACGAGCAGTACTTC	CASSSKQGANEQYF
TRBJ2-3	TRBD1	TRBV19	-	TGTGCCAGTAGTATAGAAGGGGGCCGCTACACAGATACGCAGTATTTT	CASSIEGGRYTDTQYF
TRBJ1-2	-	TRBV19	-	TGTGCCAGTAGTAACCCCTCTGGTCCCTATGGCTACACCTTC	CASSNPSGPYGYTF
TRBJ1-5	-	TRBV19	-	TGTGCCAGTAGCCCGAGGGGGACATATAGCAATCAGCCCCAGCATTTT	CASSPRGTYSNQPQHF
TRBJ2-7	TRBD1	TRBV30	-	TGTGCCTGGGGGAGGGACAGGGCCTACGAGCAGTACTTC	CAWGRDRAYEQYF
TRBJ1-5	-	TRBV7-8	-	TGTGCCAGCAGCTTAGATGGGCAGGGGTATCAGCCCCAGCATTTT	CASSLDGQGYQPQHF
TRBJ1-2	-	TRBV12-3/TRBV12-4	once	TGTGCCAGCAGTGGACCGGGCTACACCTTC	CASSGPGYTF
TRBJ2-7	TRBD2	TRBV9	once	TGTGCCAGCAGCGTAGGGAGCGGGGGGGAATACGAGCAGTACTTC	CASSVGSGGEYEQYF
TRBJ1-1	-	TRBV9	-	TGTGCCAGCGGGGGTTCATCTGGCACTGAAGCTTTCTTT	CASGGSSGTEAFF
TRBJ1-3	-	TRBV4-1	few	TGCGCCAGCAGCCTGGTTGTAGGCTCTGGAAACACCATATATTTT	CASSLVVGSGNTIYF
TRBJ2-7	-	TRBV7-6	-	TGTGCCAGCAGCCCGGGGCTTACGGACTACTACGAGCAGTACTTC	CASSPGLTDYYEQYF
TRBJ2-2	-	TRBV6-5	-	TGTGCCAGCACCCGGGGGAGCCCGAACACCGGGGAGCTGTTTTTT	CASTRGSPNTGELFF
TRBJ1-1	-	TRBV10-2	-	TGCGCCAGCAGTGAAGTCAGAGCGGGGACTGAAGCTTTCTTT	CASSEVRAGTEAFF
TRBJ2-1	-	TRBV7-6	-	TGTGCCAGCAGCCTGGTCGGGGGCTCCTACAATGAGCAGTTCTTC	CASSLVGGSYNEQFF
TRBJ2-7	TRBD2	TRBV9	-	TGTGCCAGCAGCAACCCAGCGGGGGGCGGGTCCTACGAGCAGTACTTC	CASSNPAGGGSYEQYF
TRBJ2-5	-	TRBV25-1	-	TGTGCCAGCAGTCTGACGCAGTTCCAAGAGACCCAGTACTTC	CASSLTQFQETQYF